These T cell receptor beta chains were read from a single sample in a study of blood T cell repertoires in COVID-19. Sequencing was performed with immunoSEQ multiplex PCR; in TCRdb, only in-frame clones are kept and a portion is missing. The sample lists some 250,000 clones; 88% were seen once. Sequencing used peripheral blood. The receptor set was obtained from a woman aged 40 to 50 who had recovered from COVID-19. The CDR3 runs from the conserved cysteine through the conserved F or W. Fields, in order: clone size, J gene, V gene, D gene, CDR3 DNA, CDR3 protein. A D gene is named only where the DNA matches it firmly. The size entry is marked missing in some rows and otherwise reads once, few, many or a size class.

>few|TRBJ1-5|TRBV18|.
TGTGCCAGCTCACCACAGGGGGATCAGCCCCAGCATTTT
CASSPQGDQPQHF
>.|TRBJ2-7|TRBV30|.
TGTGCCTGGAGTGTGAGGCCTACCGCCTACGAGCAGTACTTC
CAWSVRPTAYEQYF
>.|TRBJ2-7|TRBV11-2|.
TGTGCCAGCAGCCCCCAGACAGGGAGGCCCTACGAGCAGTACTTC
CASSPQTGRPYEQYF
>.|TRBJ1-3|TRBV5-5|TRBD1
TGTGCCAGCAGCTTTGGGGTCCCCGGGACAGGACCGGGAAACACCATATATTTT
CASSFGVPGTGPGNTIYF
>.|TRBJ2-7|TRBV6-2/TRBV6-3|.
TGTGCCAGCAGTTACGCTCCACTAGTCCTCGAGCAGTACTTC
CASSYAPLVLEQYF
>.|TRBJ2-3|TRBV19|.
TGTGCCAGTAGTACCCCAGCGCCGGTAGATACGCAGTATTTT
CASSTPAPVDTQYF
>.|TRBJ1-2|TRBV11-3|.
TGTGCCAGCAGTGGCAGGGACACTAACTATGGCTACACCTTC
CASSGRDTNYGYTF
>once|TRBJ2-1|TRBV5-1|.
TGCGCCAGCAGCCGATCAGGCGGGGAAAAGGGTGAGCAGTTCTTC
CASSRSGGEKGEQFF
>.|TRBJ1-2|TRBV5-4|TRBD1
TGTGCCAGCAGCCCGGGACAGGGGGACTATGGCTACACCTTC
CASSPGQGDYGYTF
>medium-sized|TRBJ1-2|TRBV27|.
TGTGCCAGCAGTGTATCACCCCCAGGGCTCTATGGCTACACCTTC
CASSVSPPGLYGYTF
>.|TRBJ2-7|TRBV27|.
TGTGCCAGCAGTTTATATGGCGCCGCGGCGGGGCAGTACTTC
CASSLYGAAAGQYF
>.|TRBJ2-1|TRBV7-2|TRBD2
TGTGCCAGCAGCTTATGGGCGGCGACTAGCGGCTACAATGAGCAGTTCTTC
CASSLWAATSGYNEQFF
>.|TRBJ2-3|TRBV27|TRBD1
TGTGCCAGCAGTACCGACAGGGCGAGCACAGATACGCAGTATTTT
CASSTDRASTDTQYF
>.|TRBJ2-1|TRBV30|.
TGTGCCTGGAGTCCCGGGGATCGGTACAATGAGCAGTTCTTC
CAWSPGDRYNEQFF
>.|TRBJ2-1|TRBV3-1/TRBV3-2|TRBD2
TGTGCCAGCAGCCAAGATGGGGGGGGCTACAATGAGCAGTTCTTC
CASSQDGGGYNEQFF
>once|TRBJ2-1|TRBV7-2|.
TGTGCCAGCAGCGGAACAAGGGACATGACCTACAATGAGCAGTTCTTC
CASSGTRDMTYNEQFF
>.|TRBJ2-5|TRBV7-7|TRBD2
TGTGCTAGCAGCTCGTACCCTAGCGGCCAAGAGACCCAGTACTTC
CASSSYPSGQETQYF